This is a list of T cell receptor beta chains from one sample in a study of early T cells in non-severe SARS-CoV-2 infection. TCRdb called the 5' RACE reads again in MiXCR, with one record for every CDR3 protein. The sample consists of tens of thousands of distinct CDR3 sequences, 4.5% to 7.5% of them appearing once. The sample was whole blood. All receptors come from an adult who was a healthcare worker with PCR-confirmed SARS-CoV-2 infection or an uninfected control (not recorded which). Both conserved end residues are part of each CDR3. Each record gives: V gene, clone size, D gene, J gene, CDR3 protein, CDR3 DNA. D genes are given only for firm matches. Clone sizes are given selectively: once, few, many, or a class where the clone is expanded.

v_call: TRBV4-1
clone_size: many
d_call: TRBD2
j_call: TRBJ2-3
cdr3_aa: CASSRTSGVDTQYF
cdr3_nt: TGCGCCAGCAGCCGGACTAGCGGAGTAGATACGCAGTATTTT

v_call: TRBV11-2
clone_size: .
d_call: .
j_call: TRBJ2-6
cdr3_aa: CASSPPGAFSGANVLTF
cdr3_nt: TGTGCCAGCAGCCCTCCTGGGGCCTTCTCTGGGGCCAACGTCCTGACTTTC

v_call: TRBV3-1
clone_size: many
d_call: TRBD2
j_call: TRBJ2-7
cdr3_aa: CASSQGFSGRPSYEQYF
cdr3_nt: TGTGCCAGCAGCCAAGGCTTTAGCGGGAGGCCCTCCTACGAGCAGTACTTC

v_call: TRBV5-1
clone_size: many
d_call: TRBD2
j_call: TRBJ2-7
cdr3_aa: CASSLLSGGLFSYEQYF
cdr3_nt: TGCGCCAGCAGCTTATTGAGCGGGGGGCTTTTCTCCTACGAGCAGTACTTC

v_call: TRBV27
clone_size: many
d_call: .
j_call: TRBJ2-5
cdr3_aa: CASSLGPRVVETQYF
cdr3_nt: TGTGCCAGCAGTTTAGGCCCTCGCGTTGTTGAGACCCAGTACTTC

v_call: TRBV28
clone_size: many
d_call: .
j_call: TRBJ1-2
cdr3_aa: CASSLSGADGYTF
cdr3_nt: TGTGCCAGCAGTTTATCAGGGGCAGACGGCTACACCTTC

v_call: TRBV3-1
clone_size: many
d_call: TRBD2
j_call: TRBJ2-4
cdr3_aa: CASSQLAGAGYIQYF
cdr3_nt: TGTGCCAGCAGCCAACTAGCGGGAGCTGGGTACATTCAGTACTTC

v_call: TRBV6-5
clone_size: few
d_call: .
j_call: TRBJ2-3
cdr3_aa: CASSRPGGLRTDTQYF
cdr3_nt: TGTGCCAGCAGTCGACCGGGGGGCCTACGCACAGATACGCAGTATTTT

v_call: TRBV4-2
clone_size: many
d_call: .
j_call: TRBJ2-7
cdr3_aa: CASSQDQDTSYEQYF
cdr3_nt: TGTGCCAGCAGCCAAGATCAGGACACATCCTACGAGCAGTACTTC

v_call: TRBV6-6
clone_size: many
d_call: .
j_call: TRBJ2-2
cdr3_aa: CASLALARGGELFF
cdr3_nt: TGTGCCAGCCTAGCCCTAGCAAGGGGCGGGGAGCTGTTTTTT

v_call: TRBV5-1
clone_size: .
d_call: .
j_call: TRBJ2-7
cdr3_aa: CASSSPAWDEQYF
cdr3_nt: TGCGCCAGCAGCTCACCGGCGTGGGACGAGCAGTACTTC

v_call: TRBV5-5
clone_size: many
d_call: TRBD2
j_call: TRBJ2-1
cdr3_aa: CASSFSAGEYNEQFF
cdr3_nt: TGTGCCAGCAGCTTTTCAGCGGGGGAATACAATGAGCAGTTCTTC

v_call: TRBV2
clone_size: many
d_call: TRBD1
j_call: TRBJ1-4
cdr3_aa: CATHQGAAEKLFF
cdr3_nt: TGTGCCACCCATCAGGGGGCGGCTGAAAAACTGTTTTTT

v_call: TRBV3-1
clone_size: .
d_call: .
j_call: TRBJ1-3
cdr3_aa: CASSPMDSGNTIYF
cdr3_nt: TGTGCCAGCAGCCCAATGGATTCTGGAAACACCATATATTTT

v_call: TRBV6-2/TRBV6-3
clone_size: medium-sized
d_call: .
j_call: TRBJ2-1
cdr3_aa: CASSYSYLERTYNEQFF
cdr3_nt: TGTGCCAGCAGTTACTCTTACTTGGAGCGCACTTACAATGAGCAGTTCTTC

v_call: TRBV3-1
clone_size: many
d_call: .
j_call: TRBJ2-3
cdr3_aa: CASSQDREDTDTQYF
cdr3_nt: TGTGCCAGCAGCCAAGACAGGGAAGACACAGATACGCAGTATTTT

v_call: TRBV7-8
clone_size: many
d_call: .
j_call: TRBJ2-1
cdr3_aa: CASSLGTYRETYNEQFF
cdr3_nt: TGTGCCAGCAGCTTAGGGACCTACCGCGAGACCTACAATGAGCAGTTCTTC

v_call: TRBV28
clone_size: many
d_call: .
j_call: TRBJ1-3
cdr3_aa: CASSLGGGTIYF
cdr3_nt: TGTGCCAGCAGTCTTGGGGGAGGCACCATATATTTT

v_call: TRBV6-2/TRBV6-3
clone_size: many
d_call: .
j_call: TRBJ1-6
cdr3_aa: CASSRVQAREWKPLHF
cdr3_nt: TGTGCCAGCAGCCGCGTACAGGCCAGGGAATGGAAGCCCCTCCACTTT

v_call: TRBV2
clone_size: .
d_call: TRBD2
j_call: TRBJ2-1
cdr3_aa: CASSQGDWRGAYNEQFF
cdr3_nt: TGTGCCAGCAGTCAAGGGGACTGGCGGGGGGCCTACAATGAGCAGTTCTTC

v_call: TRBV7-9
clone_size: many
d_call: .
j_call: TRBJ2-7
cdr3_aa: CASSFSGYEQYF
cdr3_nt: TGTGCCAGCAGCTTTTCCGGGTACGAGCAGTACTTC

v_call: TRBV30
clone_size: many
d_call: .
j_call: TRBJ1-4
cdr3_aa: CACRAGGEKLFF
cdr3_nt: TGTGCCTGCCGGGCGGGAGGTGAAAAACTGTTTTTT

v_call: TRBV7-3
clone_size: many
d_call: TRBD2
j_call: TRBJ2-1
cdr3_aa: CASSPLAGAHYNEQFF
cdr3_nt: TGTGCCAGCAGTCCTCTAGCGGGGGCGCACTACAATGAGCAGTTCTTC

v_call: TRBV10-3
clone_size: many
d_call: .
j_call: TRBJ2-5
cdr3_aa: CAISERSGSGTMATQETQYF
cdr3_nt: TGTGCCATCAGTGAGAGAAGTGGTAGCGGCACAATGGCGACCCAAGAGACCCAGTACTTC

v_call: TRBV9
clone_size: many
d_call: TRBD2
j_call: TRBJ2-3
cdr3_aa: CASSVEGLAGPTDTQYF
cdr3_nt: TGTGCCAGCAGCGTAGAGGGACTAGCGGGACCCACAGATACGCAGTATTTT

v_call: TRBV18
clone_size: many
d_call: TRBD1
j_call: TRBJ2-7
cdr3_aa: CASSRDRAGGEQYF
cdr3_nt: TGTGCCAGCTCACGGGACAGGGCAGGGGGCGAGCAGTACTTC

v_call: TRBV23-1
clone_size: many
d_call: TRBD2
j_call: TRBJ2-5
cdr3_aa: CASSQSRGGDEETQYF
cdr3_nt: TGCGCCAGCAGTCAATCACGCGGGGGGGATGAAGAGACCCAGTACTTC

v_call: TRBV10-3
clone_size: many
d_call: TRBD2
j_call: TRBJ2-5
cdr3_aa: CASRSGEETQYF
cdr3_nt: TGTGCCTCACGTAGCGGGGAAGAGACCCAGTACTTC

v_call: TRBV18
clone_size: many
d_call: .
j_call: TRBJ1-2
cdr3_aa: CASSPPKGVILYGYTF
cdr3_nt: TGTGCCAGCTCACCACCAAAGGGGGTTATTCTCTATGGCTACACCTTC

v_call: TRBV7-9
clone_size: .
d_call: TRBD1
j_call: TRBJ1-1
cdr3_aa: CASSKQGMNTEAFF
cdr3_nt: TGTGCCAGCTCGAAACAGGGGATGAACACTGAAGCTTTCTTT

v_call: TRBV11-2
clone_size: many
d_call: TRBD2
j_call: TRBJ2-1
cdr3_aa: CASSPGGAASYNEQFF
cdr3_nt: TGTGCCAGCAGCCCGGGGGGGGCCGCCTCCTACAATGAGCAGTTCTTC

v_call: TRBV12-3/TRBV12-4
clone_size: many
d_call: TRBD1
j_call: TRBJ1-1
cdr3_aa: CASSTGQVRTEAFF
cdr3_nt: TGTGCCAGCAGTACTGGACAGGTTCGCACTGAAGCTTTCTTT

v_call: TRBV3-1
clone_size: .
d_call: TRBD1
j_call: TRBJ1-1
cdr3_aa: CASIAGGATEAFF
cdr3_nt: TGTGCCAGCATAGCAGGGGGCGCCACTGAAGCTTTCTTT

v_call: TRBV28
clone_size: many
d_call: .
j_call: TRBJ1-5
cdr3_aa: CASRGAPPQHF
cdr3_nt: TGTGCCAGCCGTGGAGCACCGCCCCAGCATTTT

v_call: TRBV7-6
clone_size: many
d_call: TRBD2
j_call: TRBJ2-1
cdr3_aa: CASSSGTSANNEQFF
cdr3_nt: TGTGCCAGCAGCTCCGGGACTAGCGCCAACAATGAGCAGTTCTTC

v_call: TRBV6-1
clone_size: many
d_call: TRBD1
j_call: TRBJ2-1
cdr3_aa: CASRQGYEQFF
cdr3_nt: TGTGCCAGCCGACAGGGATATGAGCAGTTCTTC

v_call: TRBV6-1
clone_size: many
d_call: .
j_call: TRBJ2-5
cdr3_aa: CASPRGSRASGETQYF
cdr3_nt: TGTGCCAGTCCTAGGGGGAGCAGGGCCAGTGGAGAGACCCAGTACTTC

v_call: TRBV12-3/TRBV12-4
clone_size: many
d_call: TRBD1
j_call: TRBJ2-7
cdr3_aa: CASSWGQGSSYEQYF
cdr3_nt: TGTGCCAGCAGCTGGGGACAGGGGAGCTCCTACGAGCAGTACTTC

v_call: TRBV20-1
clone_size: many
d_call: .
j_call: TRBJ2-7
cdr3_aa: CSARDHYEQYF
cdr3_nt: TGCAGTGCTAGAGACCACTACGAGCAGTACTTC

v_call: TRBV24-1
clone_size: many
d_call: TRBD2
j_call: TRBJ2-1
cdr3_aa: CATHRPLGSGGPSGEQFF
cdr3_nt: TGTGCCACCCACCGCCCCTTAGGTTCGGGAGGGCCTAGTGGTGAGCAGTTCTTC

v_call: TRBV6-9
clone_size: .
d_call: TRBD2
j_call: TRBJ2-2
cdr3_aa: CASRPSGLAGHTGELFF
cdr3_nt: TGTGCCAGCAGGCCTTCAGGACTAGCGGGACACACCGGGGAGCTGTTTTTT

v_call: TRBV5-1
clone_size: medium-sized
d_call: TRBD2
j_call: TRBJ2-1
cdr3_aa: CASSPTSGGADEQFF
cdr3_nt: TGCGCCAGCAGCCCGACTAGCGGGGGGGCGGATGAGCAGTTCTTC

v_call: TRBV6-6
clone_size: .
d_call: .
j_call: TRBJ1-5
cdr3_aa: CASSPRDYKQPQHF
cdr3_nt: TGTGCCAGCAGTCCCCGGGACTATAAGCAGCCCCAGCATTTT

v_call: TRBV3-1
clone_size: many
d_call: .
j_call: TRBJ1-3
cdr3_aa: CASSQGSVENTIYF
cdr3_nt: TGTGCCAGCAGCCAAGGATCAGTGGAAAACACCATATATTTT

v_call: TRBV6-6
clone_size: few
d_call: .
j_call: TRBJ2-1
cdr3_aa: CASRKSGLEQFF
cdr3_nt: TGTGCCAGCAGAAAATCGGGACTGGAGCAGTTCTTC

v_call: TRBV4-3
clone_size: many
d_call: .
j_call: TRBJ1-1
cdr3_aa: CASSQDAGVGTEAFF
cdr3_nt: TGCGCCAGCAGCCAAGATGCGGGAGTGGGCACTGAAGCTTTCTTT

v_call: TRBV20-1
clone_size: many
d_call: .
j_call: TRBJ2-5
cdr3_aa: CSAPIPLAQETQYF
cdr3_nt: TGCAGTGCCCCCATCCCGCTGGCGCAAGAGACCCAGTACTTC

v_call: TRBV11-2
clone_size: many
d_call: .
j_call: TRBJ2-1
cdr3_aa: CASSSRRAGYNEQFF
cdr3_nt: TGTGCCAGCAGCTCCCGGCGGGCCGGCTACAATGAGCAGTTCTTC

v_call: TRBV6-6
clone_size: many
d_call: .
j_call: TRBJ1-4
cdr3_aa: CASSPTSPAEKLFF
cdr3_nt: TGTGCCAGCAGTCCGACATCTCCGGCGGAAAAACTGTTTTTT

v_call: TRBV6-5
clone_size: many
d_call: TRBD1
j_call: TRBJ1-5
cdr3_aa: CASSRDRGGNQPQHF
cdr3_nt: TGTGCCAGCAGCCGGGACAGGGGGGGCAATCAGCCCCAGCATTTT

v_call: TRBV18
clone_size: few
d_call: TRBD2
j_call: TRBJ2-1
cdr3_aa: CASSPFAGGYNEQFF
cdr3_nt: TGTGCCAGCTCACCATTCGCGGGGGGTTACAATGAGCAGTTCTTC

v_call: TRBV20-1
clone_size: many
d_call: .
j_call: TRBJ1-6
cdr3_aa: CSARDPDSRSPLHF
cdr3_nt: TGCAGTGCTAGAGACCCGGACAGTCGTTCACCCCTCCACTTT

v_call: TRBV7-6
clone_size: many
d_call: .
j_call: TRBJ2-7
cdr3_aa: CASSSLPGTYEQYF
cdr3_nt: TGTGCCAGCAGCTCCCTTCCGGGTACCTACGAGCAGTACTTC